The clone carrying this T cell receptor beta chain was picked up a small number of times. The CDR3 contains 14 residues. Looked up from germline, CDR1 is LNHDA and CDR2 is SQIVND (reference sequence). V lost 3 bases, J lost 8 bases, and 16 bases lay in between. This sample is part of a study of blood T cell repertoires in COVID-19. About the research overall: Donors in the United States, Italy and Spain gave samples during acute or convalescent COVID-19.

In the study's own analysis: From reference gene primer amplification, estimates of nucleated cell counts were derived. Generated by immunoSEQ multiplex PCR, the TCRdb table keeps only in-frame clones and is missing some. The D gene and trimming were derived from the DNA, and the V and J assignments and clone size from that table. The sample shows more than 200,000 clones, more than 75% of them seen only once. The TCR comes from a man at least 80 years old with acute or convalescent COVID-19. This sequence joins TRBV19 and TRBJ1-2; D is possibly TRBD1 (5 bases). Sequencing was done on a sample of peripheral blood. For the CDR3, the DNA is TGTGCCAGTAGTATGCGGGACTTCTTGGAGGGCTACACCTTC. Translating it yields CASSMRDFLEGYTF.